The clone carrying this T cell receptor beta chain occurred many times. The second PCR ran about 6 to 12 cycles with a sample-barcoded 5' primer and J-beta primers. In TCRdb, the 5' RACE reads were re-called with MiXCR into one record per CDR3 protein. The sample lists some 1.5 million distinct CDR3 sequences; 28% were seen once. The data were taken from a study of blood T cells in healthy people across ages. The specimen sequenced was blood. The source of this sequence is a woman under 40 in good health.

The CDR3 DNA reads TGTGCCAGCAGTTTCGGGATGGTAACAGGGGCCTATTACGAGCAGTACTTC. Protein: CASSFGMVTGAYYEQYF. The chain carries TRBV12-3 or TRBV12-4 and TRBJ2-7; 7 bases line up with TRBD1. This CDR3 region has 17 residues. V shed 3 bases, J shed 4 bases, and the junction held 15 bases outside the gene matches.